A selection of T cell receptor beta chains follows, all from one sample in a study of cytomegalovirus exposure and HLA in healthy donors. Repertoires were generated with immunoSEQ multiplex PCR, while TCRdb's copy carries only in-frame clones and drops some. The profile shows 150,000 to 200,000 clones, roughly 72% of them singletons. The source material was PBMCs. These receptors were taken from a woman in her thirties in good health and CMV-seropositive. The CDR3 runs from the conserved cysteine through the conserved F or W. D genes are given only for firm matches. Clone size is given for some rows only: seen once, a few or many times, or a class if the clone is expanded.

TRBV19,few,-,TRBJ1-5,CASSFQGGAQHF,TGTGCCAGTAGTTTTCAGGGCGGGGCCCAGCATTTT
TRBV5-5,-,TRBD1,TRBJ2-5,CASSFPGQGASGIETQYF,TGTGCCAGCAGCTTTCCGGGACAGGGGGCTAGCGGGATCGAGACCCAGTACTTC
TRBV10-3,-,TRBD1,TRBJ1-1,CAISEFGGQTNTEAFF,TGTGCCATCAGTGAGTTTGGGGGACAGACGAACACTGAAGCTTTCTTT
TRBV2,few,-,TRBJ1-5,CASNRGSNQPQHF,TGTGCCAGCAACCGGGGGAGCAATCAGCCCCAGCATTTT
TRBV4-3,few,-,TRBJ1-5,CASSQDVTGGNQPQHF,TGCGCCAGCAGCCAAGATGTTACAGGTGGCAATCAGCCCCAGCATTTT
TRBV9,-,TRBD1,TRBJ1-2,CASSAGQGSYGYTF,TGTGCCAGCAGCGCGGGACAGGGGTCATATGGCTACACCTTC
TRBV2,few,TRBD1,TRBJ1-2,CASGGGGSINYGYTF,TGTGCCAGCGGAGGGGGCGGCAGCATTAACTATGGCTACACCTTC
TRBV7-9,-,-,TRBJ2-7,CASSFSSSSYEQYF,TGTGCCAGCAGCTTTAGCTCTAGCTCCTACGAGCAGTACTTC
TRBV27,-,-,TRBJ1-5,CASSRQGFDQPQHF,TGTGCCAGCAGTCGTCAGGGTTTCGACCAGCCCCAGCATTTT
TRBV10-3,once,TRBD2,TRBJ2-7,CAITRDYSSSYEQYF,TGTGCCATCACCAGGGACTATTCGAGCTCCTACGAGCAGTACTTC
TRBV29-1,-,TRBD2,TRBJ2-3,CSVAPLAGEADTQYF,TGCAGCGTCGCCCCACTAGCGGGAGAAGCAGATACGCAGTATTTT
TRBV19,-,TRBD1,TRBJ1-1,CAGSRTGEGTEAFF,TGTGCCGGCTCTAGGACAGGGGAGGGCACTGAAGCTTTCTTT
TRBV30,few,-,TRBJ1-4,CAWNPGLINEKLFF,TGTGCCTGGAATCCGGGACTGATTAATGAAAAACTGTTTTTT
TRBV18,-,-,TRBJ2-3,CASSPSISADTQYF,TGTGCCAGCTCACCAAGTATTTCGGCAGATACGCAGTATTTT
TRBV27,few,-,TRBJ1-2,CASSGTAGYYGYTF,TGTGCCAGCAGCGGGACTGCAGGGTACTATGGCTACACCTTC
TRBV6-6,-,-,TRBJ1-5,CASSDTQPQHF,TGTGCCAGCAGCGACACGCAGCCCCAGCATTTT
TRBV4-1,-,-,TRBJ1-3,CASSQVRGSGNTIYF,TGCGCCAGCAGCCAAGTAAGGGGCTCTGGAAACACCATATATTTT
TRBV5-1,-,-,TRBJ2-1,CASSLGGGRKQFF,TGCGCCAGCAGCTTGGGGGGCGGTCGGAAGCAGTTCTTC
TRBV4-3,-,TRBD1,TRBJ2-5,CASSQAAGTGGTQYF,TGCGCCAGCAGCCAAGCCGCCGGGACAGGGGGGACCCAGTACTTC
TRBV6-6,-,-,TRBJ1-2,CASRSIQQTLNYGYTF,TGTGCCAGCAGATCTATACAGCAAACCCTTAACTATGGCTACACCTTC
TRBV4-1,-,TRBD1,TRBJ1-3,CASSQDKTRKQGAGGNTIYF,TGCGCCAGCAGCCAAGATAAGACCCGTAAACAGGGGGCTGGTGGAAACACCATATATTTT
TRBV7-9,few,TRBD2,TRBJ2-5,CASSHPWRGQETQYF,TGTGCCAGCAGCCACCCGTGGCGGGGGCAAGAGACCCAGTACTTC
TRBV6-5,-,TRBD2,TRBJ2-1,CASSYSTSGGPRVQFF,TGTGCCAGCAGTTACTCGACTAGCGGGGGCCCCAGGGTGCAGTTCTTC
TRBV28,-,-,TRBJ1-1,CASSFPREVNTEAFF,TGTGCCAGCAGTTTCCCCAGGGAGGTGAACACTGAAGCTTTCTTT
TRBV5-1,-,-,TRBJ1-1,CASSLDGGMNTEAFF,TGCGCCAGCAGCTTGGATGGGGGCATGAACACTGAAGCTTTCTTT
TRBV19,-,TRBD1,TRBJ1-2,CASSIGGGPTGYTF,TGTGCCAGTAGTATTGGAGGGGGCCCTACGGGCTACACCTTC
TRBV6-5,few,-,TRBJ1-4,CASRADTWGEKLFF,TGTGCCAGCAGGGCGGACACTTGGGGTGAAAAACTGTTTTTT
TRBV7-2,-,TRBD2,TRBJ2-5,CASRTSGRARETQYF,TGTGCCAGCAGAACTAGCGGGAGGGCCAGGGAGACCCAGTACTTC
TRBV6-1,-,TRBD1,TRBJ1-2,CASSDPGTGKEDYGYTF,TGTGCCAGCAGTGACCCCGGGACAGGGAAGGAAGACTATGGCTACACCTTC
TRBV5-1,-,TRBD1,TRBJ1-6,CASSFVGQGDSPLHF,TGCGCCAGCAGCTTTGTGGGACAGGGGGATTCACCCCTCCACTTT
TRBV28,-,-,TRBJ2-2,CASRTTGGGTGELFF,TGTGCCAGCAGAACGACAGGTGGTGGCACCGGGGAGCTGTTTTTT
TRBV5-4,-,TRBD2,TRBJ2-5,CASRDRLAGKETQYF,TGTGCCAGCAGGGACCGACTAGCGGGGAAGGAGACCCAGTACTTC
TRBV5-4,-,TRBD2,TRBJ2-5,CASSPGTSGGAGLETQYF,TGTGCCAGCAGCCCCGGGACTAGCGGGGGGGCTGGGTTAGAGACCCAGTACTTC
TRBV5-1,-,TRBD2,TRBJ2-1,CASSLFSGSYYNEQFF,TGCGCCAGCAGCTTATTCAGCGGGAGTTACTACAATGAGCAGTTCTTC
TRBV6-6,-,-,TRBJ2-7,CASSLGLVAYEQYF,TGTGCCAGCAGCCTAGGACTTGTTGCCTACGAGCAGTACTTC
TRBV6-5,few,TRBD2,TRBJ2-3,CASSYVSGGFTDTQYF,TGTGCCAGCAGTTACGTTAGCGGGGGCTTCACAGATACGCAGTATTTT
TRBV28,-,TRBD2,TRBJ2-2,CASSLSGGLSGELFF,TGTGCCAGCAGTTTATCGGGGGGGCTGTCCGGGGAGCTGTTTTTT